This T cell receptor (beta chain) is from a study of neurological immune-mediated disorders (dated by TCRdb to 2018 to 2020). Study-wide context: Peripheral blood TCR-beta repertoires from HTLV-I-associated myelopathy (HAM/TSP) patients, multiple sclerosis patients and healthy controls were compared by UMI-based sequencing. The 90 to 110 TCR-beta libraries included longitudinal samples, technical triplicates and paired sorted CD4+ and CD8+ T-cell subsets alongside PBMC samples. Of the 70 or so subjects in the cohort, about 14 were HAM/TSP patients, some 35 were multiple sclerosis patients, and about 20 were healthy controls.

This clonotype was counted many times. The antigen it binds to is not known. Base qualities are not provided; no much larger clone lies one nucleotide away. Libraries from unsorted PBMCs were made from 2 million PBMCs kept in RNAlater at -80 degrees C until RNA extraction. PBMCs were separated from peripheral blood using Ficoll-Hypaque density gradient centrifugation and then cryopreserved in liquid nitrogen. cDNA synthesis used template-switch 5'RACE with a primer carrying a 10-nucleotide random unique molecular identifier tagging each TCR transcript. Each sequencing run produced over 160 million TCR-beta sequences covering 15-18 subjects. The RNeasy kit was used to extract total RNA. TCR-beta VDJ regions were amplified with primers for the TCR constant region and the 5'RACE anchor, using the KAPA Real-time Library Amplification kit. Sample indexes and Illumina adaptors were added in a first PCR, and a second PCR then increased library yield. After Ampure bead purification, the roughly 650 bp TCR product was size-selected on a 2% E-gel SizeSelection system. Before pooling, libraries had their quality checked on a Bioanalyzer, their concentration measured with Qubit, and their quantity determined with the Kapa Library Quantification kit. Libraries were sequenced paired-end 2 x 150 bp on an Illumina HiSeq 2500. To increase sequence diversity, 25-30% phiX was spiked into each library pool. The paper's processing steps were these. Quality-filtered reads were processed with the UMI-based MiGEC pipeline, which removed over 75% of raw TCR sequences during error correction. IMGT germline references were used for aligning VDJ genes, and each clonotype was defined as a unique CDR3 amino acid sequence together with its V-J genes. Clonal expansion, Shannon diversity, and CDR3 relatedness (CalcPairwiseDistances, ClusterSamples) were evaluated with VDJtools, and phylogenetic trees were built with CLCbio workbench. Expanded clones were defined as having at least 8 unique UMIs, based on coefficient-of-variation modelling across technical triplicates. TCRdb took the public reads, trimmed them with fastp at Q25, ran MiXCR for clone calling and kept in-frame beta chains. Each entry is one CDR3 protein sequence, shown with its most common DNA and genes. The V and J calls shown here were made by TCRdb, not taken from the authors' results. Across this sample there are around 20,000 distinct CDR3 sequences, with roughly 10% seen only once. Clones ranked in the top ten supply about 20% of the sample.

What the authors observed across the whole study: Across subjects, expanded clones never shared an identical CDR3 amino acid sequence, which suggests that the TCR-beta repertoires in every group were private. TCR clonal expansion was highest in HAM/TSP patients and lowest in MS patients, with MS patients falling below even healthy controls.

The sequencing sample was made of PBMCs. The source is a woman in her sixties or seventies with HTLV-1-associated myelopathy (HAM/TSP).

The nucleotide sequence reads as follows: TGTGCCAGCACTTCGACTAGCGGGGACGGGGGTACGCAGTATTTT. It translates to CASTSTSGDGGTQYF. The rearranged segments are TRBV6-1 and TRBJ2-3; 11 bases in the junction line up with TRBD2. As encoded in the germline V gene, CDR1 is MNHNS while CDR2 is SASEGT. The CDR3, from cysteine to phenylalanine, totals 15 residues. Just the 45-base CDR3 DNA is kept, in frame starting at base 1. Here V drops 7 bases and J drops 8 bases, and the junction holds 11 bases not matched to any gene.